A selection of T cell receptor beta chains follows, all from one sample in a study of T cell responses to AZD1222 COVID-19 vaccine. Clones were sequenced by immunoSEQ multiplex PCR, and TCRdb holds only the in-frame ones, with some missing. The data hold some 170,000 clones, with just over 90% observed a single time. This material consisted of peripheral blood, taken on day 0 of AZD1222 vaccination. The receptors stem from an adult in good health. Both conserved end residues are part of each CDR3. The order of the fields is J gene, CDR3 length, V gene, clone size, D gene, CDR3 protein, CDR3 DNA. D genes are given only for firm matches. The listing skips clone size in some rows; elsewhere it reads once, few, many or a size class.

TRBJ1-5 | 14 | TRBV6-5 | NA | NA | CASRQISYNQPQHF | TGTGCCAGCAGACAAATCAGTTACAATCAGCCCCAGCATTTT
TRBJ1-1 | 15 | TRBV3-1/TRBV3-2 | NA | TRBD1 | CASKETGGVNTEAFF | TGTGCCAGTAAGGAAACAGGGGGTGTGAACACTGAAGCTTTCTTT
TRBJ2-7 | 16 | TRBV4-1 | NA | NA | CASSPDYMTGAYEQYF | TGCGCCAGCAGCCCCGATTATATGACAGGCGCCTACGAGCAGTACTTC
TRBJ1-4 | 15 | TRBV7-8 | NA | TRBD1 | CASSLAGGTNEKLFF | TGTGCCAGCAGCTTGGCAGGGGGGACTAATGAAAAACTGTTTTTT
TRBJ1-5 | 14 | TRBV30 | NA | NA | CAWSVTGFNQPQHF | TGTGCCTGGAGTGTTACAGGGTTCAATCAGCCCCAGCATTTT
TRBJ2-7 | 16 | TRBV7-9 | NA | TRBD1 | CASSRTGTGVGYEQYF | TGTGCCAGCAGTAGAACCGGGACAGGGGTAGGCTACGAGCAGTACTTC
TRBJ1-1 | 14 | TRBV30 | once | NA | CAWSHWTEGAEAFF | TGTGCCTGGAGTCACTGGACGGAGGGGGCTGAAGCTTTCTTT
TRBJ1-1 | 14 | TRBV27 | NA | TRBD1 | CASSSTGGYTEAFF | TGTGCCAGCAGTTCTACAGGGGGGTACACTGAAGCTTTCTTT
TRBJ2-1 | 16 | TRBV19 | NA | TRBD2 | CASSIGTSGVHNEQFF | TGTGCCAGTAGTATAGGGACTAGCGGAGTCCACAATGAGCAGTTCTTC
TRBJ2-7 | 13 | TRBV6-5 | NA | NA | CATSGGGSYEQYF | TGTGCCACCTCCGGTGGGGGATCCTACGAGCAGTACTTC
TRBJ2-5 | 12 | TRBV7-9 | NA | NA | CASSYAQETQYF | TGTGCCAGCAGCTACGCCCAAGAGACCCAGTACTTC
TRBJ1-1 | 12 | TRBV12-3/TRBV12-4 | NA | TRBD1 | CASSVDRSEAFF | TGTGCCAGCAGTGTGGACAGGTCTGAAGCTTTCTTT
TRBJ2-1 | 13 | TRBV25-1 | NA | NA | CASSEWVWNEQFF | TGTGCCAGCAGTGAATGGGTGTGGAATGAGCAGTTCTTC
TRBJ2-1 | 15 | TRBV9 | NA | TRBD2 | CASSDTSGRFGGQFF | TGTGCCAGCAGTGATACTAGCGGGAGGTTTGGGGGGCAGTTCTTC
TRBJ2-7 | 13 | TRBV29-1 | NA | NA | CSVVSRYGYEQYF | TGCAGCGTTGTAAGCAGGTATGGATACGAGCAGTACTTC
TRBJ1-6 | 17 | TRBV6-1 | NA | TRBD1 | CASSEALQGAGNSPLHF | TGTGCCAGCAGTGAAGCGCTTCAGGGGGCAGGTAATTCACCCCTCCACTTT
TRBJ1-3 | 15 | TRBV19 | NA | NA | CASSSNTVSGNTIYF | TGTGCCAGTAGTTCTAACACCGTCTCTGGAAACACCATATATTTT
TRBJ2-7 | 13 | TRBV6-5 | NA | NA | CASTPRSSYEQYF | TGTGCCAGCACACCTAGGAGCTCCTACGAGCAGTACTTC
TRBJ1-2 | 15 | TRBV19 | once | TRBD1 | CASSRDRLTPYGYTF | TGTGCCAGTAGTCGGGACAGACTTACCCCTTATGGCTACACCTTC
TRBJ2-1 | 16 | TRBV15 | NA | NA | CATSQEGVAPGSEQFF | TGTGCCACCAGCCAGGAGGGAGTAGCCCCGGGGAGTGAGCAGTTCTTC
TRBJ2-7 | 17 | TRBV5-4 | once | TRBD2 | CASSSGLADRPSYEQYF | TGTGCCAGCAGCTCGGGACTAGCGGACCGACCCTCCTACGAGCAGTACTTC
TRBJ2-1 | 15 | TRBV7-9 | few | NA | CASSPTLSSYNEQFF | TGTGCCAGCAGCCCCACTCTGAGCTCCTACAATGAGCAGTTCTTC
TRBJ1-4 | 16 | TRBV5-4 | NA | NA | CASSLGLGSDNEKLFF | TGTGCCAGCAGCTTGGGCTTGGGCAGCGATAATGAAAAACTGTTTTTT
TRBJ2-3 | 16 | TRBV6-1 | NA | TRBD2 | CASSETSGRGTDTQYF | TGTGCCAGCAGTGAGACTAGCGGGAGAGGCACAGATACGCAGTATTTT
TRBJ1-5 | 14 | TRBV9 | NA | TRBD1 | CASSDGTGGQPQHF | TGTGCCAGCAGCGACGGGACAGGGGGTCAGCCCCAGCATTTT
TRBJ1-1 | 13 | TRBV7-9 | NA | NA | CASSQALTAEAFF | TGTGCCAGCAGCCAAGCGTTGACGGCTGAAGCTTTCTTT
TRBJ2-2 | 15 | TRBV5-1 | NA | TRBD2 | CASSSSGKNTGELFF | TGCGCCAGCAGCTCTAGCGGAAAGAACACCGGGGAGCTGTTTTTT
TRBJ2-3 | 13 | TRBV19 | NA | NA | CASSQTQQATQYF | TGTGCCAGTAGTCAGACGCAGCAGGCTACGCAGTATTTT
TRBJ2-3 | 10 | TRBV2 | NA | NA | CASMTDTQYF | TGTGCCAGCATGACAGATACGCAGTATTTT
TRBJ2-7 | 15 | TRBV5-1 | NA | NA | CASSLAVDHSYEQYF | TGCGCCAGCAGCTTGGCGGTGGATCACTCCTACGAGCAGTACTTC
TRBJ1-3 | 15 | TRBV18 | NA | NA | CASSPSPSSGNTIYF | TGTGCCAGCTCACCAAGTCCGAGCTCTGGAAACACCATATATTTT
TRBJ2-3 | 15 | TRBV4-1 | once | NA | CASSQGLDFTDTQYF | TGCGCCAGCAGCCAAGGACTAGACTTCACAGATACGCAGTATTTT
TRBJ2-2 | 14 | TRBV10-3 | NA | NA | CAISDTHQGGELFF | TGTGCCATCAGTGATACGCATCAGGGCGGGGAGCTGTTTTTT
TRBJ2-1 | 15 | TRBV5-1 | NA | NA | CASSPGTPRGNEQFF | TGCGCCAGCAGCCCCGGGACCCCCAGGGGCAATGAGCAGTTCTTC
TRBJ1-1 | 16 | TRBV6-6 | NA | NA | CASSYSRGRPSTEAFF | TGTGCCAGCAGTTACTCGAGGGGCAGACCCTCCACTGAAGCTTTCTTT
TRBJ2-1 | 16 | TRBV25-1 | NA | NA | CASSELGVAAYNEQFF | TGTGCCAGCAGTGAATTGGGAGTAGCGGCCTACAATGAGCAGTTCTTC
TRBJ1-1 | 18 | TRBV6-6 | NA | TRBD1 | CASRRRSGPGGRNTEAFF | TGTGCCAGCAGACGACGCTCCGGCCCAGGGGGAAGGAACACTGAAGCTTTCTTT
TRBJ1-2 | 13 | TRBV11-2 | NA | NA | CASSLGRGYGYTF | TGTGCCAGCAGCTTAGGCAGGGGCTATGGCTACACCTTC
TRBJ2-7 | 13 | TRBV27 | NA | NA | CASTHGPAYEQYF | TGTGCCAGCACCCATGGCCCAGCCTACGAGCAGTACTTC
TRBJ1-2 | 13 | TRBV5-1 | NA | NA | CASTLEGGHGYTF | TGCGCCAGCACCCTGGAGGGGGGGCATGGCTACACCTTC
TRBJ2-7 | 13 | TRBV30 | NA | TRBD1 | CAWSAVTGDEQYF | TGTGCCTGGAGTGCTGTGACAGGGGACGAGCAGTACTTC
TRBJ2-2 | 15 | TRBV25-1 | NA | NA | CASSDLGESAGELFF | TGTGCCAGCAGTGATTTGGGGGAGTCCGCCGGGGAGCTGTTTTTT
TRBJ2-7 | 14 | TRBV10-1 | NA | NA | CASSDLVRAYEQYF | TGCGCCAGCAGTGATTTGGTTAGGGCCTACGAGCAGTACTTC
TRBJ2-3 | 11 | TRBV20-1 | NA | NA | CSARNGDTQYF | TGCAGTGCTAGGAATGGGGATACGCAGTATTTT
TRBJ1-6 | 12 | TRBV6-5 | NA | NA | CASSRGDSPLHF | TGTGCCAGCAGCAGGGGTGATTCACCCCTCCACTTT
TRBJ2-7 | 16 | TRBV21-1 | NA | NA | CASSPYRPATDYEQYF | TGTGCCAGCAGCCCTTACCGTCCAGCCACCGACTACGAGCAGTACTTC
TRBJ1-1 | 14 | TRBV7-9 | NA | NA | CASSLAGGVTEAFF | TGTGCCAGCAGCTTAGCTGGGGGGGTCACTGAAGCTTTCTTT
TRBJ1-2 | 13 | TRBV12-5 | NA | NA | CASGGETNYGYTF | TGTGCTAGTGGGGGGGAAACTAACTATGGCTACACCTTC
TRBJ2-7 | 14 | TRBV16 | NA | NA | CASSQQGLAYEQYF | TGTGCCAGCAGCCAGCAGGGCCTAGCCTACGAGCAGTACTTC
TRBJ2-2 | 15 | TRBV30 | NA | NA | CAWSGNSRNTGELFF | TGTGCCTGGAGTGGTAACAGCAGAAACACCGGGGAGCTGTTTTTT
TRBJ2-1 | 16 | TRBV7-6 | NA | TRBD2 | CASSLGAGGPHNEQFF | TGTGCCAGCAGCTTAGGGGCGGGAGGGCCTCACAATGAGCAGTTCTTC
TRBJ1-6 | 18 | TRBV15 | NA | TRBD1 | CATSRDGQGAIFDSPLHF | TGTGCCACCAGCAGAGATGGGCAGGGGGCTATTTTTGATTCACCCCTCCACTTT
TRBJ1-6 | 15 | TRBV5-4 | NA | TRBD1 | CASSLVGQGGSPLHF | TGTGCCAGCAGCTTGGTAGGACAGGGAGGTTCACCCCTCCACTTT
TRBJ1-2 | 14 | TRBV5-4 | NA | TRBD1 | CASSLKGQGYGYTF | TGTGCCAGCAGCTTAAAGGGACAGGGCTATGGCTACACCTTC
TRBJ1-1 | 13 | TRBV7-9 | NA | NA | CASSPEVQVEAFF | TGTGCCAGCAGCCCGGAGGTACAGGTTGAAGCTTTCTTT
TRBJ2-3 | 15 | TRBV6-5 | NA | TRBD1 | CASRVYGQGTDTQYF | TGTGCCAGCAGAGTTTATGGACAGGGCACAGATACGCAGTATTTT
TRBJ2-1 | 16 | TRBV9 | NA | NA | CASSALGGDSYNEQFF | TGTGCCAGCAGCGCCCTTGGGGGCGATTCCTACAATGAGCAGTTCTTC